The next 7 T cell receptor beta chains were all read from a single sample in a study of OX40 agonist ivuxolimab in advanced cancers. Assay used: immunoSEQ multiplex PCR; TCRdb lists only in-frame clones, some missing. This table has some 94,000 clones, roughly nine tenths appearing once. The sequencing used CD4+ or CD8+ T cells sorted from blood, collected in a trial of the OX40 agonist ivuxolimab. All receptors come from an adult with an advanced solid tumor such as melanoma, head and neck, liver or kidney cancer.

V and J are TRBV29-1 and TRBJ1-1, with unresolved D. The CDR3 is made up of 11 amino acids. Trimming removed 5 bases from V and 0 bases from J, with 4 bases in between. Germline V gene data show CDR1 as SQVTM and CDR2 as ANQGSEA. CDR3 residues: CSVWVNTEAFF. DNA for the CDR3: TGCAGCGTTTGGGTGAACACTGAAGCTTTCTTT.

As regards this clone: Other DNA sequences within the sample encode an identical CDR3. The chain carries TRBV27 and TRBJ2-7; no firm D call. This CDR3 comprises 14 residues. Trimming cost V 3 bases and J 3 bases, with 12 bases left between them. The germline V gene encodes CDR1 MNHEY and CDR2 SMNVEV (reference sequence). CDR3 nucleotides: TGTGCCAGCAGTTTTGCCGGTAGTAGCTACGAGCAGTACTTC. Translation gives CASSFAGSSYEQYF.

Details on this clone: A read error may account for a junction end that differs from germline. The rearrangement uses TRBV29-1 and TRBJ2-7, with 7 nucleotides matching TRBD1. This CDR3 is built from 13 residues. Germline loops: CDR1 SQVTM, CDR2 ANQGSEA. The CDR3 bases are TGCAGCGTGGAAGACAGGGATTCCTACGAGCAGTACTTC. It specifies CSVEDRDSYEQYF.

V and J are TRBV12-5 and TRBJ1-1, with unresolved D. The V end was cut by 1 base, the J end by 5 bases, with 8 bases between. Per the germline V gene, CDR1 is LGHNT and CDR2 is FRNRAP. CDR3 length: 13 residues. CDR3 DNA sequence: TGTGCTAGTGGTTTGGACAGTAATACTGAAGCTTTCTTT. Its translation: CASGLDSNTEAFF.

The chain couples TRBV6-5 to TRBJ2-5, with D maybe TRBD1 (5 bases). V was clipped by 2 bases and J by 0 bases, with 10 bases between them. This CDR3 region has 15 residues. From germline, CDR1 is MNHEY and CDR2 SVGAGI. The CDR3 region is CASSYGTGDQETQYF. For the CDR3, the DNA is TGTGCCAGCAGTTACGGAACAGGCGACCAAGAGACCCAGTACTTC.

CDR3: CASSVVSGVGYTF. Written as DNA, the CDR3 is TGTGCCAGCAGCGTAGTATCCGGGGTCGGCTACACCTTC. This chain uses TRBV9 with TRBJ1-2; D ambiguous. The CDR3 covers 13 residues. Germline CDR1 reads SGDLS; CDR2 reads YYNGEE. The V gene lost 0 bases and the J gene lost 8 bases, with 11 bases spanning the gap.

The genes are TRBV10-2 and TRBJ2-1, with D maybe TRBD2 (5 bases). Trimming stripped 8 bases from V and 4 bases from J, with 6 bases between. Looked up from germline, CDR1 is WSHSY and CDR2 is SAAADI. This CDR3 has 11 amino acids. The chain's CDR3 is CASGEYNEQFF. In DNA form, the CDR3 reads TGCGCCAGCGGGGAGTACAATGAGCAGTTCTTC.